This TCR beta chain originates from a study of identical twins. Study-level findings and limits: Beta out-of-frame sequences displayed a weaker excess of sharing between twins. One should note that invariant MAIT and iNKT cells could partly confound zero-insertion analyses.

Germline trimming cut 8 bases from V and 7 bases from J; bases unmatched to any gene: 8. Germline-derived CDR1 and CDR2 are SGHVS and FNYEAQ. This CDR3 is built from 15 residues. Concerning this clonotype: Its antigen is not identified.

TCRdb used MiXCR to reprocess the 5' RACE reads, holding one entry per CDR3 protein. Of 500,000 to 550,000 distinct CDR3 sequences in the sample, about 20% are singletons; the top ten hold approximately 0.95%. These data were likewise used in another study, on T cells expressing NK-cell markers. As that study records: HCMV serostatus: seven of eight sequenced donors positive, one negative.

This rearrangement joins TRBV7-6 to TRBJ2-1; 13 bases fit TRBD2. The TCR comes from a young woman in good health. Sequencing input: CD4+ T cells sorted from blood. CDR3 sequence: CASHGLAGVRNEQFF. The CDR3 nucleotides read TGTGCCAGCCACGGACTAGCGGGAGTTCGAAATGAGCAGTTCTTC.